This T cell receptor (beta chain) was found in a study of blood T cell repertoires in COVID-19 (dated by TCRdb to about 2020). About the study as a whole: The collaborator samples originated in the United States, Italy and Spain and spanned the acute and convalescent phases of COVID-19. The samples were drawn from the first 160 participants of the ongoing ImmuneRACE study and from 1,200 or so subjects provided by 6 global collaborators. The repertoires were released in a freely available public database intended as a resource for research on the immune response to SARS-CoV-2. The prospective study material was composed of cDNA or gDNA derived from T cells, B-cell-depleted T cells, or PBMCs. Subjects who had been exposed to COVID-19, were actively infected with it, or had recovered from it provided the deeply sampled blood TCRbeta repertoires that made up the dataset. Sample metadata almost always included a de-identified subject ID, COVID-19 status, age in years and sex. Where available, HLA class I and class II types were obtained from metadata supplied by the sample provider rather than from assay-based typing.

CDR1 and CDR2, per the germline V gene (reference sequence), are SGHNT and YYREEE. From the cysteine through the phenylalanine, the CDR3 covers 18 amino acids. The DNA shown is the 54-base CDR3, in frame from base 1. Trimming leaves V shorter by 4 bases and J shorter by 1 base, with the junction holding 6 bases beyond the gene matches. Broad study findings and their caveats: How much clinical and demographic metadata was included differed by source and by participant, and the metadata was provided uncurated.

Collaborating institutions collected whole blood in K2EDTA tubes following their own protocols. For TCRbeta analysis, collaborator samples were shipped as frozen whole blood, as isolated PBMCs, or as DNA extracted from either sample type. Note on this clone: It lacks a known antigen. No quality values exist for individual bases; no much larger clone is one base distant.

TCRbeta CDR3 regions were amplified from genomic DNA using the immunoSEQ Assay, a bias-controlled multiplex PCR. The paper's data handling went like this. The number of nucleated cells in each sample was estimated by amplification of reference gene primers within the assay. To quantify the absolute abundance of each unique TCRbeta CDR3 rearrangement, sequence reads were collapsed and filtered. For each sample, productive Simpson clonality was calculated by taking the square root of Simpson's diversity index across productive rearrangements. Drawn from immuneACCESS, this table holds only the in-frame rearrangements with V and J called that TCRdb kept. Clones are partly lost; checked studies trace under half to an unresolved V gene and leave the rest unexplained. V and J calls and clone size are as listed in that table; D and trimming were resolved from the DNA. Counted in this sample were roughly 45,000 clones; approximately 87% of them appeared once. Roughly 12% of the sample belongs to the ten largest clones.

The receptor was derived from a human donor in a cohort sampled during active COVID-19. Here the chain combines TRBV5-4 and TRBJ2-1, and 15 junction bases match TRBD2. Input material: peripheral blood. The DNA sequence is TGTGCCAGCAGCCGGACTAGCGGGGGGGGAGGTTCCTACAATGAGCAGTTCTTC. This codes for CASSRTSGGGGSYNEQFF.